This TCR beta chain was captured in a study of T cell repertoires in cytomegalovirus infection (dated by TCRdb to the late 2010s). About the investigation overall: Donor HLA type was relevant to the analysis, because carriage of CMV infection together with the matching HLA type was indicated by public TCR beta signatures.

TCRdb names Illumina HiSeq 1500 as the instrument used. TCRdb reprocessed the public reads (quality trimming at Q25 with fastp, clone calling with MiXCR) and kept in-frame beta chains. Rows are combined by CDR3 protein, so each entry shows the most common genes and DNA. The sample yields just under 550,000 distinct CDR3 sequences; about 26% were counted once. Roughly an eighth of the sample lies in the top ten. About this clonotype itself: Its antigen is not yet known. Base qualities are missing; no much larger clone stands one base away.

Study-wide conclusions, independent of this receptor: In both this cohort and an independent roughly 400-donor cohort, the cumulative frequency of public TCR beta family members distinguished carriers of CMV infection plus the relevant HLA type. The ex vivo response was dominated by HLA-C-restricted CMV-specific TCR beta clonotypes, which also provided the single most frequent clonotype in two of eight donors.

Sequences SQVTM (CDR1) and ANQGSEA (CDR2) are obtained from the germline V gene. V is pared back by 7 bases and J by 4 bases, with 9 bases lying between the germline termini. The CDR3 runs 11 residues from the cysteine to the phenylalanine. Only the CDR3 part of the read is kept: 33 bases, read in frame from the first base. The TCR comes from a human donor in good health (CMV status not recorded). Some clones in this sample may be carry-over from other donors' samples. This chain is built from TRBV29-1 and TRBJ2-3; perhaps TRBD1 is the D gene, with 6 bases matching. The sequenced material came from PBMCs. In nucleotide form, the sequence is TGCAGCGCCGCAGGGGCAGATACGCAGTATTTT. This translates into CSAAGADTQYF.